What follows are 32 T cell receptor beta chains derived from one specimen sequenced in a study of metastatic and nonmetastatic thyroid tumors. Nobody among the patients had been given any treatment before thyroid surgery. TCRdb reanalyzed the PCR reads via MiXCR. The sample holds tens of thousands of clones, about 20% seen once. Sequences were obtained from blood. The receptors were sampled from a female donor with papillary thyroid cancer or a benign thyroid nodule (not recorded which). Some clones in this sample may be carry-over from other donors' samples.

This clone has more than one count but fewer than ten. This chain connects TRBV9 to TRBJ1-2; D gene ambiguous. V was clipped by 0 bases and J by 1 base, with 7 bases between them. Germline V gene lookup returns CDR1 SGDLS and CDR2 YYNGEE. The CDR3 is 14 residues long. CDR3 in amino acids: CASSVVGSNYGYTF. Written as DNA, the CDR3 is TGTGCCAGCAGCGTAGTGGGGAGTAACTATGGCTACACCTTC.

This chain uses TRBV5-1 with TRBJ2-7; 9 positions match TRBD2. V shed 0 bases and J 6 bases; nucleotides not matched to a gene: 7. The CDR3 is 15 amino acids. Per germline, CDR1 SGHRS and CDR2 YFSETQ. CDR3 nucleotide sequence: TGCGCCAGCAGCTTGGCGGCGGGAGGGCAAGGCGAGCAGTACTTC. Protein product: CASSLAAGGQGEQYF.

The gene calls are TRBV19 and TRBJ1-2, with unresolved D. The CDR3 runs 12 residues. Germline-derived CDR1 and CDR2 are LNHDA and SQIVND (reference sequence). V lost 6 bases and J lost 3, with 8 bases in between. The CDR3 protein is CASSPGHYGYTF. CDR3 DNA: TGTGCCAGTAGCCCCGGGCACTATGGCTACACCTTC.

This clone was counted only a few times. The junction differs from germline at one of its ends, possibly a read error. J is TRBJ1-5 and V is TRBV12-3 or TRBV12-4; D perhaps matches TRBD1 (5 bases). The CDR3 runs to 13 residues. Here the CDR3 reads CASEGKGNQPQNF. The CDR3 bases are TGTGCCAGCGAGGGGAAAGGGAATCAGCCCCAGAATTTT.

This clone was picked up many times. This chain joins TRBV20-1 and TRBJ2-1; 10 nucleotides match TRBD1. Germline values: CDR1 DFQATT, CDR2 SNEGSKA (reference sequence). V lost 2 bases to trimming and J lost 1 base; unmatched junction nucleotides: 2. CDR3 length equals 15 residues. CDR3 loop: CSARRGQGSYNEQFF. DNA of the CDR3: TGCAGTGCTAGAAGGGGACAGGGGTCCTACAATGAGCAGTTCTTC.

This clone was seen repeatedly, ten times or more. This rearrangement joins TRBV3-1 to TRBJ2-7; D might be TRBD1 or TRBD2, each matching 5 bases. Trimming stripped 0 bases from V and 6 bases from J, with 18 bases between. Germline V lookup: CDR1 LGHDT, CDR2 YNNKEL (reference sequence). The CDR3 extends over 16 amino acids. CDR3 coding DNA: TGTGCCAGCAGCCAAGATTATCCGGGGCGGGCAGGCGAGCAGTACTTC. This gives the protein CASSQDYPGRAGEQYF.

The CDR3 reads CASSPSTPETQYF. The CDR3 DNA is TGCGCCAGCAGCCCCTCAACGCCAGAGACCCAGTACTTC. The chain employs TRBV5-1 and TRBJ2-5, with D unresolved. The CDR3 spans 13 residues. The germline gives CDR1 SGHRS, CDR2 YFSETQ. The V end was cut by 4 bases, the J end by 4 bases, with 11 bases between.

In its sample, this clone was seen many times. The J gene is TRBJ2-1, the V gene TRBV7-9; D may match TRBD1 or TRBD2 (5 bases each). This CDR3 region has 17 residues. Germline V gene sequence: CDR1 SEHNR, CDR2 FQNEAQ (reference sequence). The V and J ends lost 1 base and 0 bases respectively, with 13 bases between them. CDR3 DNA: TGTGCCAGCAGCTTAGAAGTGGGACGCGCCTCCTACAATGAGCAGTTCTTC. This encodes CASSLEVGRASYNEQFF.

The chain is built from TRBV11-3 and TRBJ1-3, with D unclear. Looked up from germline, CDR1 is SGHNT and CDR2 is YENEEA. V dropped 1 base and J dropped 3 bases, with 13 bases sitting between them. The CDR3 length is 16 residues. The CDR3 bases are TGTGCCAGCAGCTTAGCCCGGGAAGGCATTGGAAACACCATATATTTT. Amino acids: CASSLAREGIGNTIYF.

This clone has more than one count but fewer than ten. The V call is TRBV6-1, the J call TRBJ1-2, with D possibly matching TRBD1 (6 bases). The CDR3 is made up of 15 amino acids. Germline values: CDR1 MNHNS, CDR2 SASEGT. The V and J ends lost 6 bases and 4 bases respectively, with 18 bases between them. The CDR3 DNA reads as TGTGCCAGCAGAACTGGGTGGGGGGCGTCCTATGGCTACACCTTC. This sequence encodes CASRTGWGASYGYTF.

The gene calls are TRBV19 and TRBJ2-7; D is uncertain. V lost 8 bases and J 5 bases, leaving 16 bases between the germline ends. Germline CDR1 reads LNHDA; CDR2 reads SQIVND (reference sequence). The CDR3 is 13 amino acids. The CDR3 spells CASVAPLTDEQYF. The CDR3 nucleotides read TGTGCCAGTGTAGCCCCGCTAACGGACGAGCAGTACTTC.

This clone was seen ten or more times. The rearrangement links TRBV3-1 to TRBJ1-1; D is unresolved. The V gene lost 3 bases and the J gene lost 5 bases, with 10 bases spanning the gap. The CDR3 totals 13 residues. CDR1 is LGHDT and CDR2 is YNNKEL in the germline V gene (reference sequence). CDR3 coding DNA: TGTGCCAGCAGCCAGGGCCAAGGGACTGAAGCTTTCTTT. The encoded protein is CASSQGQGTEAFF. Together with reference TRBV3-1 and TRBJ1-1, the CDR3 gives the full variable domain: DTAVSQTPKYLVTQMGNDKSIKCEQNLGHDTMYWYKQDSKKFLKIMFSYNNKELIINETVPNRFSPKSPDKAHLNLHINSLELGDSAVYFCASSQGQGTEAFFGQGTRLTVV.

This clone occurred many times. The chain couples TRBV28 to TRBJ1-1; D is ambiguous. The CDR3 totals 12 residues. V lost 3 bases, J lost 11 bases, and 13 bases lay in between. The germline V gene encodes CDR1 MDHEN and CDR2 SYDVKM. The chain's CDR3 is CASSFVGFGAFF. CDR3 coding DNA: TGTGCCAGCAGTTTCGTGGGGTTCGGGGCTTTCTTT.

Details on this clone: Germline is not matched at one junction end, which may reflect a read error. The rearrangement links TRBV10-3 to TRBJ1-4; tentative D call: TRBD1 (5 bases). CDR1 ENHRY and CDR2 SYGVKD come from the germline V gene. The CDR3 covers 14 residues. DNA for the CDR3: TGTGTCATCAGTGACGTTGGGGGGAGTGAAAAACTGTTTTTT. It codes for CVISDVGGSEKLFF.

This clone came up many times. This chain links TRBV4-1 with TRBJ1-2; D gene unclear. The CDR3 loop spans 15 amino acids. The V end lost 0 bases, the J end lost 3 bases, and 11 bases lay between the germline ends. Germline-derived CDR1 and CDR2 are MGHRA and YSYEKL. For the CDR3, the DNA is TGCGCCAGCAGCCAAGATGGGAAGGAGTACTATGGCTACACCTTC. It encodes CASSQDGKEYYGYTF.

The V call is TRBV7-6, the J call TRBJ1-1; unclear D gene. CDR1 and CDR2 (germline): SGHVS, FNYEAQ. The CDR3 has 14 amino acids. V lost 1 base to trimming and J lost 0 bases, with 6 bases between them. CDR3 coding DNA: TGTGCCAGCAGCTTAGGGGCGGTGAACACTGAAGCTTTCTTT. It codes for CASSLGAVNTEAFF.

This clone occurred many times. The gene calls are TRBV18 and TRBJ1-1, with 8 bases lining up with TRBD1. The germline gives CDR1 KGHSH, CDR2 LQKENI. There are 13 residues in the CDR3. The V gene end was trimmed by 6 bases and the J gene end by 2 bases; junction bases not matched to a gene: 2. The CDR3 DNA is TGTGCCAGCTCCAGGGGGCAAAACACTGAAGCTTTCTTT. Encoded protein: CASSRGQNTEAFF.

The chain links TRBV6-1 to TRBJ2-1, with D uncertain. The CDR3 is made up of 16 amino acids. Deletions cut 2 bases from V and 0 bases from J, with 11 bases between. Germline assignment: CDR1 MNHNS and CDR2 SASEGT. CDR3 nucleotide sequence: TGTGCCAGCAGTGAATGGGCGTCGAGCTCCTACAATGAGCAGTTCTTC. As protein: CASSEWASSSYNEQFF.

This clone was seen ten or more times. The DNA for the CDR3 is TGTGCCAGCAGTGAGCATAGGGGAATGACCGAGCAGTACTTC. Residues: CASSEHRGMTEQYF. The chain uses TRBV2 and TRBJ2-7; possibly TRBD1 for D (5 bases). The germline V gene has CDR1 SNHLY and CDR2 FYNNEI. V was clipped by 3 bases and J by 6 bases, with 15 bases between them. The CDR3 is made up of 14 amino acids.

The V gene is TRBV2, the J gene TRBJ1-2; D perhaps matches TRBD1 (5 bases). V lost 2 bases to trimming and J lost 4 bases, with 20 bases between them. Germline CDR1 reads SNHLY; CDR2 reads FYNNEI. The CDR3 extends over 17 amino acids. CDR3 sequence (DNA): TGTGCCAGCAGTGAAAGGCCGTCCCAGGGCCCGTCCTATGGCTACACCTTC. Protein product: CASSERPSQGPSYGYTF.

This clone was seen repeatedly, ten times or more. The V gene is TRBV6-2 or TRBV6-3, the J gene TRBJ1-5; the match to TRBD1 covers 10 bases. Trimming cost V 6 bases and J 6 bases; bases outside gene matches: 8. This CDR3 contains 15 residues. Germline V CDR1 and CDR2: MNHEY, SVGEGT. DNA of the CDR3: TGTGCCAGCAGACCACGCGGGGACAGGGGTCAGCCCCAGCATTTT. Its translation is CASRPRGDRGQPQHF.

This clone was detected a few times. The chain is built from TRBV20-1 and TRBJ1-1; TRBD1 aligns across 12 bases. J lost 4 bases, V lost 0 bases, and 3 bases had no gene match. This CDR3 spans 15 amino acids. Germline-derived CDR1 and CDR2 are DFQATT and SNEGSKA (reference sequence). The CDR3 reads CSARDGTGGFTEAFF. In DNA, the CDR3 is TGCAGTGCTAGAGATGGGACAGGGGGCTTCACTGAAGCTTTCTTT.

The rearrangement joins TRBV20-1 to TRBJ1-1; D remains ambiguous. The V gene lost 0 bases and the J gene lost 7 bases, with 18 bases spanning the gap. This CDR3 spans 15 amino acids. CDR1 is DFQATT and CDR2 is SNEGSKA in the germline V gene (reference sequence). The CDR3 DNA reads TGCAGTGCTAGAGATCCGGACGCCCTTCGGGGTGAAGCTTTCTTT. This translates into CSARDPDALRGEAFF.

This clone was observed at least ten times. This chain uses TRBV15 with TRBJ2-2; D is ambiguous. V gave up 7 bases and J gave up 4 bases, with 4 bases separating them. Germline V gene lookup returns CDR1 LNHNV and CDR2 YYDKDF (reference sequence). The length of the CDR3 is 11 residues. The DNA for the CDR3 is TGTGCCACCATCCGCACCGGGGAGCTGTTTTTT. The encoded protein is CATIRTGELFF.

This clone showed up many times. This sequence joins TRBV18 and TRBJ2-3, with D unclear. The V gene's germline CDR1 is KGHSH and CDR2 LQKENI. The V and J ends lost 5 bases and 2 bases respectively, with 2 bases between them. The CDR3 consists of 11 residues. The CDR3 here is CASSATDTQYF. The CDR3, as DNA: TGTGCCAGCTCAGCCACAGATACGCAGTATTTT.

The chain uses TRBV28 and TRBJ1-4; D is undetermined. The V end lost 6 bases, the J end lost 10 bases, and 15 bases lay between the germline ends. The CDR3 has 13 residues. The germline V gene has CDR1 MDHEN and CDR2 SYDVKM. In DNA form, the CDR3 reads TGTGCCAGCAGCAACACAGTGCCGGGAAAACTGTTTTTT. Translating gives CASSNTVPGKLFF.

In this sample, this clone turned up many times. V and J are TRBV29-1 and TRBJ2-7; 8 bases map to TRBD1. Germline lookup yields CDR1 SQVTM and CDR2 ANQGSEA. The CDR3 runs to 14 residues. Trimming cost V 4 bases and J 1 base; bases outside gene matches: 6. The CDR3 nucleotides read TGCAGCGTTGCCCCGGACAGGGTATCCTACGAGCAGTACTTC. It encodes CSVAPDRVSYEQYF.

The chain links TRBV6-1 to TRBJ1-6, with D perhaps matching TRBD1 (5 bases). There are 15 residues in the CDR3. The germline gives CDR1 MNHNS, CDR2 SASEGT. V gave up 8 bases and J gave up 5 bases, with 16 bases separating them. CDR3 sequence (DNA): TGTGCCAGCTCTGAGACGACGGGGGATAATTCACCCCTCCACTTT. It encodes CASSETTGDNSPLHF.

This clone was seen repeatedly, ten times or more. Within the sample, other DNA sequences also encode this same CDR3. V and J are TRBV28 and TRBJ2-3, with 7 bases fitting TRBD2. The trim removed 8 bases at V and 6 bases at J, leaving 8 bases unmatched. Germline values: CDR1 MDHEN, CDR2 SYDVKM. CDR3 length: 13 residues. CDR3 DNA sequence: TGTGCCAGCGGGGGGACTAACGGGGATACGCAGTATTTT. It codes for CASGGTNGDTQYF.

The chain recombines TRBV20-1 with TRBJ1-4; unclear D gene. Germline V gene sequence: CDR1 DFQATT, CDR2 SNEGSKA (reference sequence). CDR3 length: 15 residues. V lost 0 bases, J lost 6 bases, and 14 bases lay in between. This CDR3 reads CSARETGGADEKLFF. The CDR3 nucleotides read TGCAGTGCTAGAGAAACGGGTGGTGCGGATGAAAAACTGTTTTTT.

The sample holds many counts of this clone. J is TRBJ2-7 and V is TRBV9, with a weak D call TRBD1 (6 bases). Germline values: CDR1 SGDLS, CDR2 YYNGEE. The CDR3 totals 14 residues. Trimming cost V 0 bases and J 6 bases, with 13 bases left between them. This CDR3 is CASSVDQGSREQYF. The CDR3 DNA reads TGTGCCAGCAGCGTAGACCAGGGGAGTCGCGAGCAGTACTTC.

Many counts were recorded for this clone. The rearrangement joins TRBV20-1 to TRBJ2-7, with TRBD1 as a possible D gene (6 bases). The CDR3 contains 14 residues. Trimming pared 0 bases from V and 3 bases from J, leaving 12 bases between. In germline, CDR1 is DFQATT, CDR2 SNEGSKA (reference sequence). The CDR3 DNA reads TGCAGTGCTAGAGATCTACAAGGGGGCTACGAGCAGTACTTC. Residues: CSARDLQGGYEQYF.